This T cell receptor (beta chain) emerged from a study of T cells in Graves' hyperthyroidism and ophthalmopathy. Across the study: It was at initial diagnosis, before any treatment, that peripheral blood was collected.

The investigators amplified TCR beta CDR3 regions from RNA transcripts. A first-round RT-PCR of the TCR CDR3 used the HTBI primer set. MiXCR, run by TCRdb on the multiplex PCR reads, gives a single entry per CDR3 protein. This sample carries roughly 300,000 distinct CDR3 sequences, around a sixth of them seen once, and the ten largest clones take 45% to 55%. The CDR3 length is 15 residues. Germline V CDR1 and CDR2: PRHDT, FYEKMQ (reference sequence). Trimming cost V 2 bases and J 3 bases, with 13 bases left between them. Diagnoses used clinical symptoms, serum thyroxine and TRAb, thyroid ultrasound and orbital computed tomography. Extraction of PBMCs used roughly 9.3 ml of fresh peripheral blood.

Sequenced: blood. The V call is TRBV13, the J call TRBJ1-1; D is ambiguous. The source is a woman aged 50 to 65 with Graves' hyperthyroidism. The CDR3 nucleotides are TGTGCCAGCAGCTTAAACCCCTTCGGAGACACTGAAGCTTTCTTT. Protein: CASSLNPFGDTEAFF.